This T cell receptor (beta chain) appears in the sequencing data of a study of blood T cell repertoires in COVID-19. Method: immunoSEQ multiplex PCR; TCRdb's copy keeps in-frame clones and lacks some. The sample has 200,000 to 250,000 clones, 75% to 90% seen once. The CDR3 has 13 amino acids. With 5 bases clipped from V and 5 bases from J, the junction kept 3 bases outside the gene matches. Per germline, CDR1 MNHEY and CDR2 SVGAGI. The TCR originated in a man in his forties who had recovered from COVID-19. The rearrangement links TRBV6-5 to TRBJ1-2; 9 positions match TRBD1. Material: PBMCs or T cells enriched from blood (not recorded which). The CDR3 coding sequence is TGTGCCAGCAGTCGGACAGGGGATTATGGCTACACCTTC. The encoded protein is CASSRTGDYGYTF.